A single sample is the source of the 13 T cell receptor beta chains below, sequenced in a study of T-cell reconstitution after alpha-beta-depleted transplantation in children. TCRbeta library preparation incorporated unique molecular identifiers. TCRdb itself ran the PCR reads through MiXCR, one entry per CDR3 protein. Here the sample spans 200,000 to 300,000 distinct CDR3 sequences, 25% being singletons. Sequencing used PBMCs, obtained before TCRalphabeta/CD19-depleted stem cell transplant. The source is a girl aged 2 to 9 with Fanconi anemia, due to receive a stem cell transplant.

V usage is TRBV12-3 or TRBV12-4 and J usage is TRBJ2-3, with D possibly called TRBD1 or TRBD2 (5 bases each). The CDR3 consists of 13 residues. Trimming shortened V by 3 bases and J by 4 bases, and 8 bases separated the two germline ends. The CDR3 DNA sequence: TGTGCCAGCAGTTTGGGGGTTTCAGATACGCAGTATTTT. Its translation: CASSLGVSDTQYF.

This clonotype has a count of ten or more. This chain joins TRBV20-1 and TRBJ1-5, with TRBD1 identical over 9 bases. Trimming removed 1 base from V and 1 base from J; junction bases left unmatched: 2. This CDR3 region has 15 residues. Germline V CDR1 and CDR2: DFQATT, SNEGSKA (reference sequence). The CDR3 sequence is CSARGGQGSNQPQHF. The CDR3 DNA reads TGCAGTGCTAGAGGGGGACAGGGAAGCAATCAGCCCCAGCATTTT.

There are a few counts of this clonotype. J is TRBJ2-7 and V is TRBV29-1, with TRBD1 matching 7 bases. The germline V gene has CDR1 SQVTM and CDR2 ANQGSEA. V shed 1 base and J 4 bases; nucleotides not matched to a gene: 4. This CDR3 contains 13 residues. The CDR3 coding sequence is TGCAGCGTTGAAGGACAGGGAAGGTACGAGCAGTACTTC. Translation gives CSVEGQGRYEQYF.

In its sample, this clonotype was seen a few times. The genes are TRBV28 and TRBJ2-7; D remains ambiguous. This CDR3 has 15 amino acids. Trimming took off 5 bases at V and 3 bases at J, with 17 bases between the two ends. The V gene's germline CDR1 is MDHEN and CDR2 SYDVKM. In DNA form, the CDR3 reads TGTGCCAGCAGTCCCTGGACCGCTCCTGTCTACGAGCAGTACTTC. This codes for CASSPWTAPVYEQYF.

This sequence joins TRBV7-3 and TRBJ2-5; 12 bases align to TRBD1. Germline-derived CDR1 and CDR2 are SGHTA and FQGTGA. The trim removed 8 bases at V and 5 bases at J, leaving 3 bases unmatched. CDR3 length: 13 residues. CDR3 in DNA: TGTGCCAGCGGGACAGGGGGCGTCGAGACCCAGTACTTC. Its protein product is CASGTGGVETQYF.

This clonotype was picked up a small number of times. The genes are TRBV11-2 and TRBJ2-5; 8 bases line up with TRBD2. Trimming at V came to 5 bases and at J to 4 bases, leaving 6 bases not matched to a gene. The CDR3 is made up of 14 amino acids. Germline lookup yields CDR1 SGHAT and CDR2 FQNNGV. The chain's CDR3 is CASSDYSGRETQYF. The CDR3 nucleotides read TGTGCCAGCAGCGACTACAGCGGGAGAGAGACCCAGTACTTC.

This clonotype came up a few times. This chain uses TRBV29-1 with TRBJ1-2; no definite D call. Germline V gives CDR1 SQVTM, CDR2 ANQGSEA. The germline V and J ends were trimmed by 4 bases and 3 bases, with 15 bases remaining between them. CDR3 length: 14 amino acids. CDR3 sequence (DNA): TGCAGCGTTGCGACGGGCTTTGGGGACTATGGCTACACCTTC. It is translated as CSVATGFGDYGYTF.

At least ten counts were recorded for this clonotype. The V gene is TRBV20-1, the J gene TRBJ1-5, with D possibly matching TRBD1 (5 bases). Germline lookup yields CDR1 DFQATT and CDR2 SNEGSKA (reference sequence). V gave up 3 bases and J gave up 0 bases, with 15 bases separating them. This CDR3 is built from 16 residues. CDR3 nucleotide sequence: TGCAGTGCTAGGGCTGCGGGACTTTATAGCAATCAGCCCCAGCATTTT. Residues: CSARAAGLYSNQPQHF.

The V and J genes are TRBV4-2 and TRBJ2-7, with D possibly matching TRBD1 (5 bases). Germline CDR1 and CDR2: LGHNA and YNFKEQ. The germline V and J ends were trimmed by 4 bases and 7 bases, with 14 bases remaining between them. The CDR3 has 13 residues. CDR3 protein: CASSPGASGEQYF. CDR3 DNA sequence: TGTGCCAGCAGCCCTGGGGCTTCTGGGGAGCAGTACTTC.

This clonotype was found a few times. The chain carries TRBV7-3 and TRBJ2-3; the match to TRBD2 covers 11 bases. Looked up from germline, CDR1 is SGHTA and CDR2 is FQGTGA. CDR3 size: 15 residues. The V segment lost 4 bases and the J segment 5 bases; nucleotides outside the gene matches: 5. The CDR3 region is CASSSLAGDRDTQYF. Written as DNA, the CDR3 is TGTGCCAGCAGCTCACTAGCGGGAGATAGAGATACGCAGTATTTT. The full variable domain, with the rest looked up from reference TRBV7-3 and TRBJ2-3, is GAGVSQTPSNKVTEKGKYVELRCDPISGHTALYWYRQSLGQGPEFLIYFQGTGAADDSGLPNDRFFAVRPEGSVSTLKIQRTERGDSAVYLCASSSLAGDRDTQYFGPGTRLTVL.

In this sample, this clonotype turned up a few times. The chain links TRBV5-1 to TRBJ2-2; D ambiguous. The V end was cut by 1 base, the J end by 5 bases, with 6 bases between. The length of the CDR3 is 13 residues. In germline, CDR1 is SGHRS, CDR2 YFSETQ. The CDR3 reads CASSLPATGELFF. In DNA form, the CDR3 reads TGCGCCAGCAGCTTGCCAGCAACCGGGGAGCTGTTTTTT.

The table lists this clonotype with many counts. The chain has TRBV20-1 and TRBJ2-7; 13 bases match TRBD2. CDR3 size: 14 residues. CDR1 is DFQATT, CDR2 SNEGSKA, per germline (reference sequence). V lost 6 bases and J lost 4; bases outside the gene matches: 6. As DNA, the CDR3 is TGCAGTGCGCTACTAGCGGGAGGGCCATACGAGCAGTACTTC. It translates to CSALLAGGPYEQYF.

The genes are TRBV29-1 and TRBJ2-1, with 13 positions matching TRBD2. CDR1 and CDR2 from the germline V gene are SQVTM and ANQGSEA. The CDR3 has 18 amino acids. After removal of 4 bases from V and 4 bases from J, the junction contained 13 bases not matched to a gene. The DNA for the CDR3 is TGCAGCGTTGTGGGAGTACCGGGACTAGCGGGGACGTACAATGAGCAGTTCTTC. This gives the protein CSVVGVPGLAGTYNEQFF.